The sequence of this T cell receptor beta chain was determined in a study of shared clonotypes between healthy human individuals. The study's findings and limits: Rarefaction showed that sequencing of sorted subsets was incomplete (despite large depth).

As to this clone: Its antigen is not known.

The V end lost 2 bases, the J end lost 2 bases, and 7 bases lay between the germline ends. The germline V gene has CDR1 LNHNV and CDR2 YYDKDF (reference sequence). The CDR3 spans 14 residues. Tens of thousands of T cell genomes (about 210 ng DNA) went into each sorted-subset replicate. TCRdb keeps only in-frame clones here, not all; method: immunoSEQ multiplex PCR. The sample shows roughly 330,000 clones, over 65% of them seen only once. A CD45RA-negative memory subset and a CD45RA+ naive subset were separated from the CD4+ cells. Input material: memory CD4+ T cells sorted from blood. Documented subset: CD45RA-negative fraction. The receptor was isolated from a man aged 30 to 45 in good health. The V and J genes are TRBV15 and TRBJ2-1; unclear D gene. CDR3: CATSRPPPYNEQFF. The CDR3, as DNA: TGTGCCACCAGCAGACCACCCCCCTACAATGAGCAGTTCTTC.